A single T cell receptor (beta chain) is shown here with its context. This clonotype turned up a few times. What antigen it recognizes has not been identified. No base qualities exist here, and no much larger clone lies one base off it. The sample belongs to a study of T cells in Graves' hyperthyroidism and ophthalmopathy (dated by TCRdb to the late 2010s). A note on the overall study: Peripheral blood samples were taken at initial diagnosis, before any treatment was given. In addition, the study compared T-cell repertoires in thyroid tissue and in blood from six Graves' hyperthyroidism patients. To identify distinguishing TCR V-J signatures, a discovery cohort of about 100 patients was used, comprising 40 to 45 with Graves' ophthalmopathy and 57 with stable Graves' hyperthyroidism. An independent validation cohort of around 19 hyperthyroidism patients and about 15 patients who later progressed to ophthalmopathy tested prospective prediction of ophthalmopathy. The 100 or so discovery patients were randomly split 7:3 into training and test sets. Once sampling was done, hyperthyroidism patients were given methimazole at a starting dose of 30 mg daily, whereas ophthalmopathy patients were given high-dose intravenous methylprednisolone. The paper describes TCR Vbeta CDR3 sequencing of around 130 peripheral blood samples, made up of under 50 ophthalmopathy patients, 70 to 75 hyperthyroidism patients and roughly 17 progressor patients.

The TCR beta CDR3 regions were amplified from the RNA transcripts. For the first round of RT-PCR on the TCR CDR3, the HTBI primer set was used together with the Qiagen OneStep RT-PCR kit. The libraries were constructed in a second round of multiplex PCR and then size-selected and purified. The libraries were sequenced on an Illumina HiSeq2000 using paired-end 100 bp reads. Regarding the original processing steps: Raw data were processed with SOAPnuke, discarding reads with adapters, uncalled bases, mean Phred below 15, or no exact constant-primer or identifier match. COPE v1.2.5 was used to merge high-quality paired reads, and clonotypes were defined as unique nucleotide sequences. MiTCR v1.1 was used to align the clonotypes against IMGT TRBV, TRBD and TRBJ reference segments. Analysis was restricted to V-J combinations with a frequency above 0.0001, which covered 98% to 99.2% of repertoires. A TCS score was defined as the ratio of F50 (clonal expansion) to E x V (chaos), with BLOSUM62-based TCRdist applied between CDR3 peptides within each V-J. Welch's t-statistics and random forest reduced 514 V-J features to 10 to 15, which were used in a naive Bayes classifier (R e1071). Using fastp trimming at Q25 and MiXCR clonotype assembly, TCRdb reanalyzed the public sequencing data and kept in-frame beta chains. Entries are consolidated by CDR3 protein sequence, retaining the most common genes and DNA. TCRdb, not the authors, supplied the V and J calls. The sample table shows about 640,000 distinct CDR3 sequences, and roughly 14% are seen once. The ten largest clones take up around 13% of the sample.

V is shortened by 7 bases, J by 6 bases, and the region joining them spans 22 bases. Via the germline V gene, CDR1 is MNHNS and CDR2 SASEGT. The CDR3, from cysteine to phenylalanine, totals 16 residues. The CDR3 DNA has 48 bases and is translated from base 1. Study-wide findings and limitations: Sample size was not statistically predetermined, and investigators were not blinded to group allocation. Blood samples also contained most of the expanded thyroid clonotypes (frequency above 0.001), which suggests that blood repertoires may reflect thyroid immune responses. In validation, progression to ophthalmopathy was predicted by the model with 70% to 71% sensitivity and 72.22% specificity, a median of about 6 months before onset. A 13 V-J signature model separated ophthalmopathy from stable hyperthyroidism, with around 91% sensitivity and approximately 81% specificity in cross-validation and 80%/75% in testing.

Ophthalmopathy patients had moderately to severely active disease, Clinical Activity Score of at least 3, NOSPECS grade of at least 4, and duration under 3 months. Exclusion was applied to patients with uncontrolled infections, other autoimmune diseases, pregnancy or lactation. Diagnoses were based on clinical symptoms, serum thyroxine and TRAb, thyroid ultrasound and orbital computed tomography. PBMCs were isolated from approximately 10 ml of fresh peripheral blood by Ficoll-Paque density gradient centrifugation. Total RNA was extracted with Trizol reagent, and quality was checked on an Agilent 2100 Bioanalyzer.

The clonotype comes from a woman aged 45-65 years with Graves' ophthalmopathy. The rearranged segments are TRBV6-1 and TRBJ2-1, with TRBD1 perhaps the D gene, on 8 matching bases. The sequencing sample was made of blood. The CDR3 region: CASTTTGGVAPNEQFF. The DNA sequence is as follows: TGTGCCAGCACGACCACAGGGGGGGTAGCGCCCAATGAGCAGTTCTTC.